One and the same sample provided the 6 T cell receptor beta chains below, sequenced in a study of cytomegalovirus exposure and HLA in healthy donors. Both 60 Vbeta primers and 13 Jbeta primers went into the PCR. Data came from immunoSEQ multiplex PCR; TCRdb stores just in-frame clones and leaves some out. Its table records about 200,000 clones. Sequenced material: PBMCs. The receptor set was obtained from a boy aged 10-17 years in good health and CMV-seronegative.

This chain joins TRBV6-5 and TRBJ1-1, with D possibly TRBD1 on 5 matching bases. With 0 bases removed from V and 6 bases from J, the gap between germline ends came to 17 bases. CDR1 and CDR2 from the germline V gene are MNHEY and SVGAGI. The CDR3 runs 16 residues. Here the CDR3 DNA reads TGTGCCAGCAGTTACTCCCAGGGAACGAGGTCGGCTGAAGCTTTCTTT. It codes for CASSYSQGTRSAEAFF.

The rearrangement links TRBV4-1 to TRBJ2-2; 8 bases align to TRBD1. CDR1 is MGHRA, CDR2 YSYEKL, per germline. This CDR3 has 16 residues. The V gene end was trimmed by 1 base and the J gene end by 1 base; junction bases not matched to a gene: 2. CDR3 DNA sequence: TGCGCCAGCAGCCAAGGTGGACAGGGGAACACCGGGGAGCTGTTTTTT. This encodes CASSQGGQGNTGELFF.

This chain uses TRBV6-1 with TRBJ2-7; TRBD1 is a possible D gene (5 bases). The V and J ends lost 1 base and 0 bases respectively, with 10 bases between them. The germline V gene encodes CDR1 MNHNS and CDR2 SASEGT. The CDR3 is made up of 15 amino acids. The CDR3 loop is CASSEDRLFSYEQYF. CDR3 coding DNA: TGTGCCAGCAGTGAAGACAGGCTCTTCTCCTACGAGCAGTACTTC.

The rearrangement joins TRBV1 to TRBJ2-7; whether TRBD1, the table's D call, matches the DNA was not checked. TRBV1 is termed a pseudogene. The CDR3 has 13 residues. Here the CDR3 DNA reads TGCACCAGCAGCCAAGAGGGACATCTCGAGCAGTACTTC. This codes for CTSSQEGHLEQYF.

The J gene is TRBJ2-7, the V gene TRBV5-1, with 14 bases fitting TRBD2. This CDR3 has 16 residues. The ends lost 1 base at V and 4 bases at J; junction bases unmatched: 4. Germline-derived CDR1 and CDR2 are SGHRS and YFSETQ. The CDR3 here is CASSLRTSGGNYEQYF. The CDR3 nucleotides read TGCGCCAGCAGCTTGCGGACTAGCGGGGGGAATTACGAGCAGTACTTC.

The chain combines TRBV2 with TRBJ1-2, with D hard to call. Germline V gene sequence: CDR1 SNHLY, CDR2 FYNNEI. V was pared by 7 bases and J by 7 bases, with 13 bases between. The CDR3 contains 12 residues. The CDR3 DNA reads as TGTGCCAGCATTCCGGGGTATAGTGGCTACACCTTC. Protein product: CASIPGYSGYTF. Using reference TRBV2 and TRBJ1-2 for the parts outside the CDR3, the full variable domain is EPEVTQTPSHQVTQMGQEVILRCVPISNHLYFYWYRQILGQKVEFLVSFYNNEISEKSEIFDDQFSVERPDGSNFTLKIRSTKLEDSAMYFCASIPGYSGYTFGSGTRLTVV.